This TCR beta chain originates from a study of CD8 T cells in Susac syndrome. About 0.5 to 1 ug RNA was reverse transcribed with random hexamers. TCRdb reprocessed the immunoSEQ multiplex PCR reads via MiXCR and lists one record per CDR3 protein. The repertoire holds about 300,000 distinct CDR3 sequences, with 70% to 90% as singletons. In germline, CDR1 is SGHDT, CDR2 YYEEEE. The CDR3 is 13 residues long. The V and J ends lost 3 bases and 5 bases respectively, with 9 bases between them. TCR beta sequencing covered blood CD8+ and CD4+ T cells. The chain links TRBV5-6 to TRBJ2-1, with D possibly matching TRBD2 (6 bases). The source of this sequence is a human donor with multiple sclerosis. The sequenced sample was CD8+ T cells from PBMCs. The CDR3 here is CASSSLAHNEQFF. CDR3 coding DNA: TGTGCCAGCAGCTCACTAGCACACAATGAGCAGTTCTTC.